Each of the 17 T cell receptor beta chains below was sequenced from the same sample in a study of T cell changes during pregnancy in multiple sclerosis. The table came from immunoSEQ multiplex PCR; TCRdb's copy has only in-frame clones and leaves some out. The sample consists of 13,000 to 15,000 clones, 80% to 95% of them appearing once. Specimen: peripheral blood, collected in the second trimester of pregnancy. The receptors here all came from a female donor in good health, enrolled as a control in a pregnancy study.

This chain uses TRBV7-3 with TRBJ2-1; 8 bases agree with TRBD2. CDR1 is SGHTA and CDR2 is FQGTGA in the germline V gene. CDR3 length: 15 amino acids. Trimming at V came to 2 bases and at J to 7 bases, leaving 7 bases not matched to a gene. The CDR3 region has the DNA TGTGCCAGCAGCTTAGGCGGGAGGTCTGGAAATGAGCAGTTCTTC. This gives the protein CASSLGGRSGNEQFF.

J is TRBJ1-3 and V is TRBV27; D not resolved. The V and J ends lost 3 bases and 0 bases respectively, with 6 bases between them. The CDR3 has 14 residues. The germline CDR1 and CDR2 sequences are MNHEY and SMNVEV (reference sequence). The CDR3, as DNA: TGTGCCAGCAGTTTCACTAGCTCTGGAAACACCATATATTTT. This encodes CASSFTSSGNTIYF.

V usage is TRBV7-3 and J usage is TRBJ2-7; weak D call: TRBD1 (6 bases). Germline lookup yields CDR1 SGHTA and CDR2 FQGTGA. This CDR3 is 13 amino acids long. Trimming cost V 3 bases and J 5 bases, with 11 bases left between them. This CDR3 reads CASSFRRGDEQYF. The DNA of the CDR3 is TGTGCCAGCAGCTTCCGCAGGGGAGACGAGCAGTACTTC.

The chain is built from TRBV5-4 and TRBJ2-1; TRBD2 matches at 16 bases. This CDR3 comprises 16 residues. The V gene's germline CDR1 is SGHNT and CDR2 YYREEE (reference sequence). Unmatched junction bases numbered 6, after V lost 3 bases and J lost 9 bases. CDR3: CASSSGTSGRGAEQFF. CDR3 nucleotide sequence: TGTGCCAGCAGCTCGGGGACTAGCGGGAGGGGGGCTGAGCAGTTCTTC.

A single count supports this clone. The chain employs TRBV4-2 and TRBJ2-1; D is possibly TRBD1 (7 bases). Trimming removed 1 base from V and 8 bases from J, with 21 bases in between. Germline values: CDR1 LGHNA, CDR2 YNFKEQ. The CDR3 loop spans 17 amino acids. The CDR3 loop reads CASSQAGGTLQIDEQFF. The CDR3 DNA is TGTGCCAGCAGCCAAGCAGGGGGGACACTCCAGATTGATGAGCAGTTCTTC.

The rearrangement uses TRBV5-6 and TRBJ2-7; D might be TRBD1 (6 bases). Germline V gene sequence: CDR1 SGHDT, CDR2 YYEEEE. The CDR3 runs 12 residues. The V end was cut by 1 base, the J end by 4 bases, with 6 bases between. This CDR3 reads CASSLRGYEQYF. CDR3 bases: TGTGCCAGCAGCTTGAGGGGGTACGAGCAGTACTTC.

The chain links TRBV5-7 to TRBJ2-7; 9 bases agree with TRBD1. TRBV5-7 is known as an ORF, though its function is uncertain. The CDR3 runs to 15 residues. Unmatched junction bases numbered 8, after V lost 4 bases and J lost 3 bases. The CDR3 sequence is CASSVGTGRRYEQYF. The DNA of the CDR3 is TGTGCCAGCAGCGTCGGGACAGGGAGACGCTACGAGCAGTACTTC.

The CDR3 nucleotides read TGTGCCAGCAGTCTAGCGCCTCGGTCCGGGGAGCTGTTTTTT. Protein product: CASSLAPRSGELFF. The rearrangement links TRBV11-2 to TRBJ2-2, with a possible D match to TRBD2 (6 bases). The CDR3 runs 14 residues. Germline loops: CDR1 SGHAT, CDR2 FQNNGV. V dropped 6 bases and J dropped 6 bases, with 14 bases sitting between them. Using reference TRBV11-2 and TRBJ2-2 for the parts outside the CDR3, the full variable domain is EAGVAQSPRYKIIEKRQSVAFWCNPISGHATLYWYQQILGQGPKLLIQFQNNGVVDDSQLPKDRFSAERLKGVDSTLKIQPAKLEDSAVYLCASSLAPRSGELFFGEGSRLTVL.

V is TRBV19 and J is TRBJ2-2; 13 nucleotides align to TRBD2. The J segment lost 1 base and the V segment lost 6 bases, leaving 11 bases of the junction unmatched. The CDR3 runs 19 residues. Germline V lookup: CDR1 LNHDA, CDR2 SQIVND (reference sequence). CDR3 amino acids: CASSRGLAGQGMNTGELFF. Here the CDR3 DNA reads TGTGCCAGTAGCAGGGGACTAGCGGGACAGGGGATGAACACCGGGGAGCTGTTTTTT.

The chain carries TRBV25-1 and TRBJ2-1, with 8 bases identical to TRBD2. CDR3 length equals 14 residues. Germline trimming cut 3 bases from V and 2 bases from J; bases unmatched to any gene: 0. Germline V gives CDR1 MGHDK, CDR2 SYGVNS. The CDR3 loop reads CASSDGGAYNEQFF. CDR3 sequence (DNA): TGTGCCAGCAGTGACGGGGGGGCCTACAATGAGCAGTTCTTC.

This chain's CDR3 is CASSPFGGTSGRDTQYF. The CDR3 nucleotides are TGTGCCAGCAGTCCCTTTGGCGGGACTAGCGGGAGGGATACGCAGTATTTT. The chain carries TRBV27 and TRBJ2-3, with TRBD2 matching 15 bases. Trimming cost V 5 bases and J 6 bases; bases outside gene matches: 9. This CDR3 has 17 residues. The germline V gene has CDR1 MNHEY and CDR2 SMNVEV (reference sequence).

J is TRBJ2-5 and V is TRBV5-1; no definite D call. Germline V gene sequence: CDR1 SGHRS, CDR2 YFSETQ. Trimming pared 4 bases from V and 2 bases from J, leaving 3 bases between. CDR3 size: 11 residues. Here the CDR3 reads CASSLQETQYF. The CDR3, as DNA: TGCGCCAGCAGCCTTCAAGAGACCCAGTACTTC.

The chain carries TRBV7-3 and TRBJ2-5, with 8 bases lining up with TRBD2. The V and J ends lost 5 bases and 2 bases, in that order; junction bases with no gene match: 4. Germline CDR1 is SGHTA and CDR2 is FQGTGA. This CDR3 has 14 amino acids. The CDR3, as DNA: TGTGCCAGCAGCCGCGGGGGGCCGCAAGAGACCCAGTACTTC. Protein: CASSRGGPQETQYF.

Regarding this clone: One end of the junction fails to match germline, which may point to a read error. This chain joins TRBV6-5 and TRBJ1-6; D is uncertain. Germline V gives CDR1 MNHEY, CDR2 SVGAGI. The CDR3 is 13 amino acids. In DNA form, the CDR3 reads TGTGCCAGCAGTTTCTCCTTTAATTCACCCCTCCACTTT. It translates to CASSFSFNSPLHF.

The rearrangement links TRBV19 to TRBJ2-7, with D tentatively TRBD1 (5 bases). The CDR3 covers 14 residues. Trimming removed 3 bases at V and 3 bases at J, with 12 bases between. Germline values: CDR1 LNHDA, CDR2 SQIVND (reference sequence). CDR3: CASSMSRDFYEQYF. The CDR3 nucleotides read TGTGCCAGTAGTATGTCCAGGGATTTCTACGAGCAGTACTTC.

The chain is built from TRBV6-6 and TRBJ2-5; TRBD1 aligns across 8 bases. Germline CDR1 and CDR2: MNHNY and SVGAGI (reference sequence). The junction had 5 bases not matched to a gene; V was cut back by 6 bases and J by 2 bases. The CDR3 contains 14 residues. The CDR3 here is CASSWTGPQETQYF. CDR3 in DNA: TGTGCCAGCAGCTGGACAGGGCCGCAAGAGACCCAGTACTTC.

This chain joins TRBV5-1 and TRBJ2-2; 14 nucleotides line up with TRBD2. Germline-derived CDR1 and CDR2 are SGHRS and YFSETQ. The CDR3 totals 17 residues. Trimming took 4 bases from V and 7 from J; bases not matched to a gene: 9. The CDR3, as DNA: TGCGCCAGCAGCCCTAATGGACTAGCGGGAGGTGACGGGGAGCTGTTTTTT. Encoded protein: CASSPNGLAGGDGELFF.